The rows below give T cell receptor beta chains drawn from one sample of a study of blood T cell repertoires in COVID-19. Assay: immunoSEQ multiplex PCR; the TCRdb copy retains only in-frame clones and omits some. The sample yields some 250,000 clones, more than 85% seen once. The sequenced material came from PBMCs or T cells enriched from blood (not recorded which). All receptors come from a man between 35 and 55 years old who had recovered from COVID-19. Both conserved end residues are part of each CDR3. The order of the fields is CDR3 protein, CDR3 DNA, J gene, clone size, D gene, V gene, CDR3 length. A D gene is named only where the DNA matches it firmly. Clone size is shown for a subset of rows, as once, few, many or a class of expanded clone.

CDR3: CASSMGQQQYF; DNA: TGTGCCAGCAGCATGGGACAGCAGCAGTACTTC; J: TRBJ2-7; size: .; D: TRBD1; V: TRBV7-9; length: 11
CDR3: CASSPNPGAREGYTF; DNA: TGTGCCAGCAGCCCGAACCCGGGAGCCCGTGAGGGCTACACCTTC; J: TRBJ1-2; size: .; D: .; V: TRBV7-3; length: 15
CDR3: CASSTSGRYEQYF; DNA: TGTGCCAGCAGTACTAGCGGGAGGTACGAGCAGTACTTC; J: TRBJ2-7; size: .; D: TRBD2; V: TRBV6-2/TRBV6-3; length: 13
CDR3: CASSQDRYNYGYTF; DNA: TGTGCCAGCAGTCAGGACAGATATAACTATGGCTACACCTTC; J: TRBJ1-2; size: .; D: .; V: TRBV3-1/TRBV3-2; length: 14
CDR3: CASKGLAGGGTQYF; DNA: TGTGCCAGCAAGGGACTAGCGGGAGGGGGTACGCAGTATTTT; J: TRBJ2-3; size: .; D: TRBD2; V: TRBV6-5; length: 14
CDR3: CASSLSGGGQPQHF; DNA: TGTGCCAGCAGCTTATCAGGGGGCGGGCAGCCCCAGCATTTT; J: TRBJ1-5; size: .; D: TRBD1; V: TRBV11-3; length: 14
CDR3: CASTDQRTGTGVYEQYF; DNA: TGTGCCAGCACTGACCAGCGAACCGGGACAGGGGTCTACGAGCAGTACTTC; J: TRBJ2-7; size: .; D: TRBD1; V: TRBV6-1; length: 17
CDR3: CASSGTGWSPLHF; DNA: TGCGCCAGCAGTGGGACAGGTTGGTCACCCCTCCACTTT; J: TRBJ1-6; size: .; D: TRBD1; V: TRBV10-2; length: 13
CDR3: CASSYPNRGTAEPYEQYF; DNA: TGTGCCAGCAGTTACCCCAACCGGGGGACAGCCGAACCTTACGAGCAGTACTTC; J: TRBJ2-7; size: .; D: .; V: TRBV6-2/TRBV6-3; length: 18
CDR3: CASSFGGGAGETQYF; DNA: TGCGCCAGCAGCTTTGGCGGGGGGGCCGGGGAGACCCAGTACTTC; J: TRBJ2-5; size: once; D: TRBD2; V: TRBV5-1; length: 15
CDR3: CASSLAGRLAGTDTQYF; DNA: TGCGCCAGCAGCTTGGCGGGTCGACTAGCGGGGACAGATACGCAGTATTTT; J: TRBJ2-3; size: .; D: TRBD2; V: TRBV5-1; length: 17
CDR3: CASSRESTGPNYGYTF; DNA: TGTGCCAGCTCACGGGAAAGTACAGGACCTAACTATGGCTACACCTTC; J: TRBJ1-2; size: .; D: .; V: TRBV18; length: 16
CDR3: CASSPGQGAETQYF; DNA: TGTGCCAGCTCACCAGGACAGGGGGCTGAGACCCAGTACTTC; J: TRBJ2-5; size: .; D: TRBD1; V: TRBV18; length: 14
CDR3: CASSQFGSDGNTIYF; DNA: TGTGCCAGCAGCCAATTCGGGTCAGACGGAAACACCATATATTTT; J: TRBJ1-3; size: .; D: .; V: TRBV3-1/TRBV3-2; length: 15
CDR3: CASSFLGLADISGANVLTF; DNA: TGTGCCAGCAGTTTTCTTGGACTAGCGGATATTTCTGGGGCCAACGTCCTGACTTTC; J: TRBJ2-6; size: .; D: TRBD2; V: TRBV28; length: 19
CDR3: CASSEGGRGTTDTQYF; DNA: TGTGCCAGCAGTGAAGGGGGCAGGGGGACCACAGATACGCAGTATTTT; J: TRBJ2-3; size: .; D: TRBD1; V: TRBV2; length: 16
CDR3: CSVDEGTGNGYTF; DNA: TGCAGCGTTGACGAAGGGACAGGGAATGGCTACACCTTC; J: TRBJ1-2; size: .; D: TRBD1; V: TRBV29-1; length: 13
CDR3: CASSPAGTGVFGGYTF; DNA: TGTGCCAGCAGCCCGGCGGGGACTGGGGTGTTCGGTGGCTACACCTTC; J: TRBJ1-2; size: .; D: .; V: TRBV7-2; length: 16
CDR3: CASSPAGTANTEAFF; DNA: TGTGCCAGCAGTCCGGCCGGGACAGCGAACACTGAAGCTTTCTTT; J: TRBJ1-1; size: .; D: TRBD1; V: TRBV27; length: 15
CDR3: CASSEYRDIAEQYF; DNA: TGTGCCAGCAGTGAATACAGGGATATCGCCGAGCAGTACTTC; J: TRBJ2-7; size: .; D: .; V: TRBV2; length: 14
CDR3: CASSYVGDNQPQHF; DNA: TGTGCCAGCAGTTACGTGGGAGACAATCAGCCCCAGCATTTT; J: TRBJ1-5; size: .; D: .; V: TRBV6-6; length: 14
CDR3: CASKREQDTDTQYF; DNA: TGTGCCAGCAAGCGCGAACAGGATACAGATACGCAGTATTTT; J: TRBJ2-3; size: .; D: .; V: TRBV11-3; length: 14
CDR3: CASSQVQAPGEETQYF; DNA: TGCGCCAGCAGCCAAGTACAAGCTCCGGGAGAGGAGACCCAGTACTTC; J: TRBJ2-5; size: .; D: .; V: TRBV4-1; length: 16
CDR3: CASSPKPGKTYEQYF; DNA: TGTGCCAGCAGCCCCAAACCGGGAAAAACCTACGAGCAGTACTTC; J: TRBJ2-7; size: .; D: .; V: TRBV13; length: 15
CDR3: CATSRDRGQGVTNTGELFF; DNA: TGTGCCACCAGCAGAGATCGGGGACAGGGGGTAACGAACACCGGGGAGCTGTTTTTT; J: TRBJ2-2; size: .; D: TRBD1; V: TRBV15; length: 19
CDR3: CATKYSGGPGNEQFF; DNA: TGTGCCACCAAATACTCGGGGGGGCCGGGCAATGAGCAGTTCTTC; J: TRBJ2-1; size: .; D: TRBD2; V: TRBV27; length: 15
CDR3: CASSPRGQESNWPGNTIYF; DNA: TGTGCCAGCTCACCACGAGGACAGGAGAGTAATTGGCCTGGAAACACCATATATTTT; J: TRBJ1-3; size: .; D: TRBD1; V: TRBV18; length: 19
CDR3: CATTRQTLNEKLFF; DNA: TGTGCCACTACACGGCAGACATTAAATGAAAAACTGTTTTTT; J: TRBJ1-4; size: .; D: .; V: TRBV6-5; length: 14
CDR3: CASSIPTGGVTEAFF; DNA: TGTGCCAGCAGTATACCGACAGGGGGTGTCACTGAAGCTTTCTTT; J: TRBJ1-1; size: .; D: TRBD1; V: TRBV28; length: 15